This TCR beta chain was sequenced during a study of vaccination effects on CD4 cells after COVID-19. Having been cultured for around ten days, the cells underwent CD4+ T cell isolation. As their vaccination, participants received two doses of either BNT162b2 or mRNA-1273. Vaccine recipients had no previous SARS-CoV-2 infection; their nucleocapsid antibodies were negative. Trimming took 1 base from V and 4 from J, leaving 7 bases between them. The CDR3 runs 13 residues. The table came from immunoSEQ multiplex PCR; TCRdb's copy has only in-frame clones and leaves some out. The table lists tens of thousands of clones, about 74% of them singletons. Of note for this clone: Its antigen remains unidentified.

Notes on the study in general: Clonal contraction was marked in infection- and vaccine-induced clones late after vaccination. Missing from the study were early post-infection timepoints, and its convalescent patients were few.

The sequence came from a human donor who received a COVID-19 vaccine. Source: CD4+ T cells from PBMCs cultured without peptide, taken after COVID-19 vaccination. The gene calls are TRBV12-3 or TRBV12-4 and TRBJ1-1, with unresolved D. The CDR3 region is CASSLGLATEAFF. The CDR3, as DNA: TGTGCCAGCAGTTTAGGCTTGGCCACTGAAGCTTTCTTT.